The T cell receptor (beta chain) described here comes from a study of blood T cell repertoires in COVID-19. Study context: Researchers got acute and convalescent COVID-19 samples from the United States, Italy and Spain. The analysed material was cDNA or gDNA that came from T cells, B-cell-depleted T cells, or PBMCs.

Authors' analysis steps: Amplifying reference gene primers gave estimates of nucleated cell counts. Some clones are missing from TCRdb's copy, which holds only in-frame ones; the method was immunoSEQ multiplex PCR. D and trimming were read from the DNA, whereas the V and J calls and clone size are those reported in that table. Here the sample spans 40,000 to 60,000 clones, about 88% being singletons. Notes on this clone: One end of the junction is discordant with germline, which a read error may explain.

From germline, CDR1 is SSHAT and CDR2 FNYEAQ (reference sequence). This CDR3 comprises 13 residues. The J gene is TRBJ2-1, the V gene TRBV7-7; 7 nucleotides agree with TRBD1. The sequence derives from a man aged 40-49 years with active COVID-19. The sample taken for sequencing was peripheral blood. The CDR3 sequence is CASSPDRDREQFF. CDR3 sequence (DNA): TGTGCTAGCAGCCCAGACAGGGACCGAGAGCAGTTCTTC.